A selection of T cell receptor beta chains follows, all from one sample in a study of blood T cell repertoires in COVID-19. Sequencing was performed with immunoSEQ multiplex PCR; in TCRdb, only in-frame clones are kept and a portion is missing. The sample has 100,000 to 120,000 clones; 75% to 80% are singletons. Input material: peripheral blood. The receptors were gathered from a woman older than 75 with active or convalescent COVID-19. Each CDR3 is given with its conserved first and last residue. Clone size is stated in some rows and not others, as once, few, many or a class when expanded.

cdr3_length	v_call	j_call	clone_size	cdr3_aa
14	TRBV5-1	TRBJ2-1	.	CASSLAPGGNEQFF
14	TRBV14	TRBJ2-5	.	CASSQGGGDETQYF
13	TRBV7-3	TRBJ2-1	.	CASSLTGGNEQFF
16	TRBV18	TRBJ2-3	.	CASSPRGLAGGDTQYF
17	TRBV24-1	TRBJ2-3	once	CATSDYPGRTSTDTQYF
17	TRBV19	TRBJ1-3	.	CASSPGGPGTSGNTIYF
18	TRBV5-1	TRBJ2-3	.	CASSLAGLAGGYTDTQYF
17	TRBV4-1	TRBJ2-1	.	CASSPGVGSGVYNEQFF
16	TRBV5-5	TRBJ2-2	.	CASSLVATKNTGELFF
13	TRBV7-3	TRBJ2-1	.	CASSLNNYNEQFF
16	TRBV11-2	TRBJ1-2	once	CASSSNFFPRDYGYTF
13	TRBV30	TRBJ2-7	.	CAWSVAGVDEQYF
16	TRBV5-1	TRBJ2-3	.	CASSPGAASPTDTQYF
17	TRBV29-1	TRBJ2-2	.	CSVTNVPGQGYTGELFF
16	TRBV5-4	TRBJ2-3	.	CASSLGGGSPTDTQYF
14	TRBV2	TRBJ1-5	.	CASSEDRGNQPQHF
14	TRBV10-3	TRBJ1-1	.	CAISERQGPTEAFF
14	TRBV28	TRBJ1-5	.	CASTERQLNQPQHF
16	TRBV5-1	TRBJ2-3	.	CASSLELIGGGDTQYF
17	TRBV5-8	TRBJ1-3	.	CASSLSGPGKSGNTIYF
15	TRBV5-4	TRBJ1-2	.	CASSPGQGRGSGYTF
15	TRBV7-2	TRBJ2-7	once	CASSLGGSVSYEQYF
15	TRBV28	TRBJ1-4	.	CASSLRTEYNEKLFF
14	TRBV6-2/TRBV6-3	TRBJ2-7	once	CASSRWASGREQYF
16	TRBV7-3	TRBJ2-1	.	CASSPGLANSYNEQFF
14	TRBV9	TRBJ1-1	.	CASSVTGSNTEAFF
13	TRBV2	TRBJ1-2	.	CASRADRGGGYTF
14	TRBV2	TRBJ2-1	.	CASSEAPYVAQQFF
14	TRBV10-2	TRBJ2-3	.	CASISSGRGDTQYF
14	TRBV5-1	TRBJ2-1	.	CASSLVASGDEQFF
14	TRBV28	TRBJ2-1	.	CASSLDPRENEQFF
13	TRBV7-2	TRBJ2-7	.	CASSGTSGRAQYF
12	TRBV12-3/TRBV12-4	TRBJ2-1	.	CASSLGSTKRFF
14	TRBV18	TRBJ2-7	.	CASSARTGAHEQYF
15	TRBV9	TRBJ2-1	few	CASSVSGQGAREQFF
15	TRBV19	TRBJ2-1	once	CASSLLAGGYNEQFF